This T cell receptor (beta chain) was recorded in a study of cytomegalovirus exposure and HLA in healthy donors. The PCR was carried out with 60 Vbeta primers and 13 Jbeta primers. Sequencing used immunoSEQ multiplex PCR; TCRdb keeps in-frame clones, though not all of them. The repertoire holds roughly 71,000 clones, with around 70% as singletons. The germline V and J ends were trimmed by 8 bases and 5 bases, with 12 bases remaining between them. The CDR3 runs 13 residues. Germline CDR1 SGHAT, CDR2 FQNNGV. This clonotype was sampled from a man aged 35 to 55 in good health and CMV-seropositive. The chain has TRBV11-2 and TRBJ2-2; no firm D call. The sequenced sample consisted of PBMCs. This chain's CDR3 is CASLFLSTGELFF. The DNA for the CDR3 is TGTGCCAGCCTTTTTTTGAGTACCGGGGAGCTGTTTTTT.